A selection of T cell receptor beta chains follows, all from one sample in a study of blood T cell repertoires in COVID-19. The table came from immunoSEQ multiplex PCR; TCRdb's copy has only in-frame clones and leaves some out. In the table there are fewer than 350,000 clones, about 88% of which are singletons. Sequencing was done on a sample of PBMCs or T cells enriched from blood (not recorded which). The receptors originated from a woman between 40 and 50 years old who had recovered from COVID-19. Both conserved end residues are part of each CDR3. The order of the fields is J gene, V gene, clone size, D gene, CDR3 DNA, CDR3 protein. A D gene is named only where the DNA matches it firmly. Clone size appears in some rows only: once, few, many, or a class for an expanded clone.

TRBJ1-1 | TRBV30 | - | TRBD1 | TGTGCCCGAACGACAGGGCCCACTGAAGCTTTCTTT | CARTTGPTEAFF
TRBJ2-3 | TRBV7-2 | - | - | TGTGCCAGCAGCTTAGCCCCCTACAGGGTTGGAGATACGCAGTATTTT | CASSLAPYRVGDTQYF
TRBJ1-5 | TRBV15 | - | - | TGTGATCCCAAAACCGGCGGTGGCAATCAGCCCCAGCATTTT | CDPKTGGGNQPQHF
TRBJ1-2 | TRBV27 | - | - | TGTGCCAGCAGTTTTCAGGGATACTATGGCTACACCTTC | CASSFQGYYGYTF
TRBJ2-1 | TRBV5-1 | - | - | TGCGCCAGCAGCCTGGGGGCCACAGGGCCGAATGAGCAGTTCTTC | CASSLGATGPNEQFF
TRBJ1-3 | TRBV7-2 | - | TRBD1 | TGTGCCAGCAGCCCCCAGGGGGATGGAAACACCATATATTTT | CASSPQGDGNTIYF
TRBJ1-6 | TRBV15 | - | - | TGTGCCACCAGCCCGCAGGGAAATTCACCCCTCCACTTT | CATSPQGNSPLHF
TRBJ1-2 | TRBV3-1/TRBV3-2 | once | - | TGTGCCAGCAGCCATCATCATGGCTACACCTTC | CASSHHHGYTF
TRBJ1-6 | TRBV27 | - | - | TGTGCCAGCAGTTTATGGCTTAATTCACCCCTCCACTTT | CASSLWLNSPLHF
TRBJ1-5 | TRBV28 | once | - | TGTGCCGGAGGTGGGGTTGTTCAGCCCCAGCATTTT | CAGGGVVQPQHF
TRBJ2-3 | TRBV25-1 | - | TRBD1 | TGTGCCAGCAGGTCCCGGACAGGAGATACGCAGTATTTT | CASRSRTGDTQYF
TRBJ1-2 | TRBV12-3/TRBV12-4 | - | - | TGTGCCAGCAGTTTCGGGGCGGGGGATGGCTACACCTTC | CASSFGAGDGYTF
TRBJ2-7 | TRBV6-2/TRBV6-3 | once | - | TGTGCCAGCAGTTACACTTTCGAGCAGTACTTC | CASSYTFEQYF
TRBJ2-7 | TRBV19 | - | TRBD1 | TGTGCCAGTAGTATAGTACAGGGGCTCCACGAGCAGTACTTC | CASSIVQGLHEQYF
TRBJ2-5 | TRBV18 | - | - | TGTGCCAGCTCCCTAACAGGGATCCAAGAGACCCAGTACTTC | CASSLTGIQETQYF
TRBJ2-3 | TRBV4-1 | - | TRBD2 | TGCGCCAGCAGCTTCGTGGCGGGGGGTCACAGAGATACGCAGTATTTT | CASSFVAGGHRDTQYF
TRBJ2-7 | TRBV19 | - | TRBD1 | TGTGCCAGTAGTACCGTTGGGACAGGGGTATACGAGCAGTACTTC | CASSTVGTGVYEQYF
TRBJ1-1 | TRBV23-1 | - | TRBD1 | TGCGCCAGACAGGGGGAAACGAACACTGAAGCTTTCTTT | CARQGETNTEAFF
TRBJ2-1 | TRBV5-1 | - | - | TGCGCCAGCAGCCCGGACTATGAGCAGTTCTTC | CASSPDYEQFF
TRBJ1-4 | TRBV20-1 | - | - | TGCAGTGCTAGTGATCTCCCGCAGGGTGAAAAACTGTTTTTT | CSASDLPQGEKLFF
TRBJ1-1 | TRBV6-5 | - | TRBD1 | TGTGCCAGCAGAAACCTGGACAGGGGTTGGGCTTTCTTT | CASRNLDRGWAFF
TRBJ1-2 | TRBV4-3 | - | TRBD1 | TGCGCCAGCAGCCAAGAACCAATGACAGGGGTCTATGGCTACACCTTC | CASSQEPMTGVYGYTF
TRBJ2-1 | TRBV10-1 | - | - | TGCGCCAGCAGTGAGTACGGGGGAGGCCCCGGGGAGCAGTTCTTC | CASSEYGGGPGEQFF
TRBJ1-1 | TRBV9 | - | TRBD1 | TGTGCCAGCAGCGATTCTTTATTCGGGACAGGGAGGACGAACACTGAAGCTTTCTTT | CASSDSLFGTGRTNTEAFF
TRBJ2-3 | TRBV2 | - | TRBD2 | TGTGCCAGCAGTGAAGCGCTTCTAGCGGCAGGGGATACGCAGTATTTT | CASSEALLAAGDTQYF
TRBJ1-2 | TRBV28 | - | - | TGTGCCAGCAGTTTAGGGGCTAGATATGGCTACACCTTC | CASSLGARYGYTF
TRBJ2-2 | TRBV10-3 | - | - | TGTGCCATCAGTCCCCAGGATTCCACCGGGGAGCTGTTTTTT | CAISPQDSTGELFF
TRBJ2-3 | TRBV5-1 | - | - | TGCGCCAGCAGCGGCGGGACCACAGATACGCAGTATTTT | CASSGGTTDTQYF
TRBJ2-7 | TRBV7-3 | - | TRBD2 | TGTGCCAGCGCGCTGGGGGCGGGAGGGCCCTACGAGCAGTACTTC | CASALGAGGPYEQYF
TRBJ2-3 | TRBV7-2 | - | - | TGTGCCAGCAGCTTACCGAAAGCGGGCGGAAGAACAGATACGCAGTATTTT | CASSLPKAGGRTDTQYF
TRBJ2-1 | TRBV7-9 | - | TRBD2 | TGTGCCAGCACCGAACGACTAGCGGGGCCCTACAATGAGCAGTTCTTC | CASTERLAGPYNEQFF
TRBJ2-5 | TRBV7-3 | - | - | TGTGCCAGCAGCAGAAAAGGGGGGACCCAGTACTTC | CASSRKGGTQYF
TRBJ1-1 | TRBV18 | once | - | TGTGCCAGCTCACCACCGGAGGGCGATAGGGCTGAAGCTTTCTTT | CASSPPEGDRAEAFF
TRBJ2-2 | TRBV30 | - | - | TGTGCCTGGAGTCCCACAGGATTTGCCGGGGAGCTGTTTTTT | CAWSPTGFAGELFF
TRBJ2-7 | TRBV23-1 | - | - | TGCGCCAGCAGTCACTACAGGGAACGCTACGAGCAGTACTTC | CASSHYRERYEQYF
TRBJ1-3 | TRBV11-2 | - | - | TGTGCCAGCAGCTCGCAGGTGGGAAACACCATATATTTT | CASSSQVGNTIYF
TRBJ1-1 | TRBV6-5 | - | TRBD1 | TGTGCCAGCAGTTACGGCGGGACAGGGGGGACTGAAGCTTTCTTT | CASSYGGTGGTEAFF
TRBJ2-5 | TRBV9 | few | TRBD1 | TGTGCCAGCAGCGTTGGACCCCGACAGGGGGCAGAGACCCAGTACTTC | CASSVGPRQGAETQYF
TRBJ2-1 | TRBV2 | - | - | TGTGCCAGCTCCCCCCCAATAGGCGGGTATGAGCAGTTCTTC | CASSPPIGGYEQFF
TRBJ1-1 | TRBV7-3 | - | - | TGTGCCAGCAGCCACGGCAGGGAGAACACTGAAGCTTTCTTT | CASSHGRENTEAFF
TRBJ2-5 | TRBV5-1 | - | - | TGCGCCAGCAGCTTACCTCCCGTAGTGGGGGCGGAGACCCAGTACTTC | CASSLPPVVGAETQYF
TRBJ2-7 | TRBV7-3 | - | - | TGTGCCCCGCCCGCGGTGAGCTCCTACGAGCAGTACTTC | CAPPAVSSYEQYF
TRBJ2-2 | TRBV7-2 | - | - | TGTGCCAGCAGCTTAGACTACCCCTCCGGGGAGCTGTTTTTT | CASSLDYPSGELFF
TRBJ1-3 | TRBV25-1 | - | TRBD1 | TGTGCCGGGGCATCGACAGGGAGGGGAAACACCATATATTTT | CAGASTGRGNTIYF
TRBJ2-2 | TRBV12-3/TRBV12-4 | - | - | TGTGCCACCGGACAAGGCCTCACCGGGGAGCTGTTTTTT | CATGQGLTGELFF
TRBJ2-2 | TRBV24-1 | - | - | TGTGCCACCAGTGAAGGAAGAGGGAACACCGGGGAGCTGTTTTTT | CATSEGRGNTGELFF
TRBJ2-7 | TRBV7-2 | - | TRBD2 | TGTGCCAGCAGCTTGGGCGGGAGCTGGGAGCAGTACTTC | CASSLGGSWEQYF
TRBJ2-1 | TRBV3-1/TRBV3-2 | - | TRBD2 | TGTGCCAGCAGCTGGTTAGAGCGGGGGTATGAGCAGTTCTTC | CASSWLERGYEQFF
TRBJ1-5 | TRBV7-9 | - | - | TGTGCCAGCAGCCGGGGGACCGTTAATAGCAATCAGCCCCAGCATTTT | CASSRGTVNSNQPQHF
TRBJ2-1 | TRBV19 | once | TRBD2 | TGTGCCAGTAGTACAGGGCTAGCGGGAGTATATGAGCAGTTCTTC | CASSTGLAGVYEQFF
TRBJ2-2 | TRBV3-1/TRBV3-2 | - | - | TGTGCCAGCAGCCAAGTCGCAGGGCCTCCCCCCTCCGACACCGGGGAGCTGTTTTTT | CASSQVAGPPPSDTGELFF
TRBJ2-7 | TRBV21-1 | - | - | TGTGCCAGCACCGAAAGGTTGACTCCTTCCTACGAGCAGTACTTC | CASTERLTPSYEQYF
TRBJ2-2 | TRBV5-4 | - | TRBD1 | TGTGCCAGCAGCCCAAAAGGGACAGGGGGCGGTAGCACCGGGGAGCTGTTTTTT | CASSPKGTGGGSTGELFF
TRBJ2-7 | TRBV27 | - | TRBD1 | TGTGCCAGCGCATTCGGACAGGTCTCCTACGAGCAGTACTTC | CASAFGQVSYEQYF